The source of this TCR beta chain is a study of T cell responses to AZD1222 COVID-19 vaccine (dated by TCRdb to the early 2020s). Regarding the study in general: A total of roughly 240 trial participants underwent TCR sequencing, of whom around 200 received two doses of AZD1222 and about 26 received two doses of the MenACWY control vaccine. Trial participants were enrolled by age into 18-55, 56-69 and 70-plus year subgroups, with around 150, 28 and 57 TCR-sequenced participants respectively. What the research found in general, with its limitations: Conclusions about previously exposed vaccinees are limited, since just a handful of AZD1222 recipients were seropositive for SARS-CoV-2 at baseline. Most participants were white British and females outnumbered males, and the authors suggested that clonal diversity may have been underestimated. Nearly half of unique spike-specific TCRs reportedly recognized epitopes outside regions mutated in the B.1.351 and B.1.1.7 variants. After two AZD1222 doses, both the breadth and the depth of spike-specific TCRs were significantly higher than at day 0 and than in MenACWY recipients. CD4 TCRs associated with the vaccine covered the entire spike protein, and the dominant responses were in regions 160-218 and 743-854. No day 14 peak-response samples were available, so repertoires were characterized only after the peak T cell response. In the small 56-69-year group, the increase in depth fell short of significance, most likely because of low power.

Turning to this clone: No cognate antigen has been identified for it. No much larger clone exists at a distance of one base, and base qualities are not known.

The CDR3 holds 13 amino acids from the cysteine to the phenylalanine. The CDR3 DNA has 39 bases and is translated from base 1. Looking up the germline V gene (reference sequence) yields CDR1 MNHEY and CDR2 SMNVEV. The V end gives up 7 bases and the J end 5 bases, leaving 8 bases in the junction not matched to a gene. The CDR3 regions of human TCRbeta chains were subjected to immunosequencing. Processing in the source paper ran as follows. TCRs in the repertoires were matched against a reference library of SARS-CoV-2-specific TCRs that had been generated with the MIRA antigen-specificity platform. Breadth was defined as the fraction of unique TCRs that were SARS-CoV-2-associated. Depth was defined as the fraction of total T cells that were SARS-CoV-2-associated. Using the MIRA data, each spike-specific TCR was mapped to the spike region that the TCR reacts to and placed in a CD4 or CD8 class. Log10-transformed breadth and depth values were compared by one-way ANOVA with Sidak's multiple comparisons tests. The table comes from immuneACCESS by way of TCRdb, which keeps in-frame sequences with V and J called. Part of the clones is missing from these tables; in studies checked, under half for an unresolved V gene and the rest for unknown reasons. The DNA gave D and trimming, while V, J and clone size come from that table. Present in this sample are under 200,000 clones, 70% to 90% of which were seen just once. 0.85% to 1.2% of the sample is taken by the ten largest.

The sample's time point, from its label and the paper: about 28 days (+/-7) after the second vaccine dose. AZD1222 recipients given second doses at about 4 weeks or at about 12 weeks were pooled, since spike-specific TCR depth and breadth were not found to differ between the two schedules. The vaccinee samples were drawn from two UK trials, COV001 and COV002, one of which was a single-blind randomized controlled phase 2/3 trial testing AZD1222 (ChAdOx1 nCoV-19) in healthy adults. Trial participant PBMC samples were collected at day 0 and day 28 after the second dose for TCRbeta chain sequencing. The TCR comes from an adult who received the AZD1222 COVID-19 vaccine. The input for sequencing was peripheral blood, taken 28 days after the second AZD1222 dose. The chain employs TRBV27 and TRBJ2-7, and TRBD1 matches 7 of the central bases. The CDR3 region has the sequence CASKRTGGDEQYF. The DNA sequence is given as TGTGCCAGCAAGAGGACAGGTGGTGACGAGCAGTACTTC.